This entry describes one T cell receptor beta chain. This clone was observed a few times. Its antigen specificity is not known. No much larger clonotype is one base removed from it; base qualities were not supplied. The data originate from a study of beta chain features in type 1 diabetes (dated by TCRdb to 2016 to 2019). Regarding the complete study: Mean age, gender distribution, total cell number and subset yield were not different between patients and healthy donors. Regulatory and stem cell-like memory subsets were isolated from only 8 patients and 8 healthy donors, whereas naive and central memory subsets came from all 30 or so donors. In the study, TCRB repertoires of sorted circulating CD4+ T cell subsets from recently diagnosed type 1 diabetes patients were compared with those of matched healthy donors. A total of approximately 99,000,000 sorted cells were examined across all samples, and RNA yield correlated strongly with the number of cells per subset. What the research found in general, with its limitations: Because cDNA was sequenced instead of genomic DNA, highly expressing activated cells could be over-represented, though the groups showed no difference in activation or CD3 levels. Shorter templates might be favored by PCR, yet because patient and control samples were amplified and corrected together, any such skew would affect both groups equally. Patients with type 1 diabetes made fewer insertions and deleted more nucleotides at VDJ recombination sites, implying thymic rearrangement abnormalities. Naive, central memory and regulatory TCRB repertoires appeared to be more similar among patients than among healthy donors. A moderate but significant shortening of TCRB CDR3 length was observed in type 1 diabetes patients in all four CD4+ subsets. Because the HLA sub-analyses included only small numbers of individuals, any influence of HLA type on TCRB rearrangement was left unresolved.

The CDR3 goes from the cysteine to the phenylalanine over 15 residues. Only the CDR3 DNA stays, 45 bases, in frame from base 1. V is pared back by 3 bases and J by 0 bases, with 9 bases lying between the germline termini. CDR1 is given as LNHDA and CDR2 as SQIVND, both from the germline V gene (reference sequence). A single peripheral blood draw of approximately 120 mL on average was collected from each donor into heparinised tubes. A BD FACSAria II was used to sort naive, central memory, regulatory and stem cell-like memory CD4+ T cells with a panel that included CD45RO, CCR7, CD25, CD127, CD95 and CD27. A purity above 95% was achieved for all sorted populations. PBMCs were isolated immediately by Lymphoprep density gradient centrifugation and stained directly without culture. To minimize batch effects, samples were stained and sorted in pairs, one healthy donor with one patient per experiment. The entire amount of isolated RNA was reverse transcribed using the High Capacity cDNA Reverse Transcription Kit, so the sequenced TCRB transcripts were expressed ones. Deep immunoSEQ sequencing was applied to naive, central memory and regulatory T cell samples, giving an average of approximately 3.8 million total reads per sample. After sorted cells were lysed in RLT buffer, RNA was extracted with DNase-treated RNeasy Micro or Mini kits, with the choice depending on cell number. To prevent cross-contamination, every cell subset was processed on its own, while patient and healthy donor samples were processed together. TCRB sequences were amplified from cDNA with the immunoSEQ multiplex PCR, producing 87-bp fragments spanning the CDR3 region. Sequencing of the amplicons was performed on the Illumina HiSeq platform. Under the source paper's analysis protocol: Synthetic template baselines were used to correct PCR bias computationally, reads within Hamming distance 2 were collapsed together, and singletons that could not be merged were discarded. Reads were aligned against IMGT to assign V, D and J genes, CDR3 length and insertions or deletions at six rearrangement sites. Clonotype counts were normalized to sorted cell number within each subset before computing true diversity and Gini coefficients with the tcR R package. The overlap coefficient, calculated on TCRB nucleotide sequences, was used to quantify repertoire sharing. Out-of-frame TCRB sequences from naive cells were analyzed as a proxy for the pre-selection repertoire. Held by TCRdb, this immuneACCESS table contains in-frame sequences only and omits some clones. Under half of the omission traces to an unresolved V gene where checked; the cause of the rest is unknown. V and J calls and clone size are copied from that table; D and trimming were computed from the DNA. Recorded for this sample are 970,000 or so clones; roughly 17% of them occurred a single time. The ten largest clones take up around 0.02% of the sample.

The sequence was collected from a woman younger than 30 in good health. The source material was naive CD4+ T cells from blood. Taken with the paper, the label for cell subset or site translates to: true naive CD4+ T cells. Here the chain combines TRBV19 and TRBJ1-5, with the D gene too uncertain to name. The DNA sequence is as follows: TGTGCCAGTAGTATTCGGACGGTTAGCAATCAGCCCCAGCATTTT. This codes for CASSIRTVSNQPQHF.